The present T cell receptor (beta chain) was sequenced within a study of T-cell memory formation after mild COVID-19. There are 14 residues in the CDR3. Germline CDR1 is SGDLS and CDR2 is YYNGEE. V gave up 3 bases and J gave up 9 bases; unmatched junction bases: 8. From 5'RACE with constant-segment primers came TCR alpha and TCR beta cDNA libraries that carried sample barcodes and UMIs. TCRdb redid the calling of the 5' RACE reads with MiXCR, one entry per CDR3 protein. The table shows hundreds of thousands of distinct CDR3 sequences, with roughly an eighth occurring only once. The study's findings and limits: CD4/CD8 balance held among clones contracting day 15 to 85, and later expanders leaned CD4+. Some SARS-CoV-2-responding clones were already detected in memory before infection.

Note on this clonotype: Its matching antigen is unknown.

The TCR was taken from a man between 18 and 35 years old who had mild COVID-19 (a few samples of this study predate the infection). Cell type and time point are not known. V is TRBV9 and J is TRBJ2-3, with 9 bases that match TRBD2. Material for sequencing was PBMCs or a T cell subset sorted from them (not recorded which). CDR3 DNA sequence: TGTGCCAGCAGCGGAACTAGCGGGCTGGGGACGCAGTATTTT. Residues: CASSGTSGLGTQYF.